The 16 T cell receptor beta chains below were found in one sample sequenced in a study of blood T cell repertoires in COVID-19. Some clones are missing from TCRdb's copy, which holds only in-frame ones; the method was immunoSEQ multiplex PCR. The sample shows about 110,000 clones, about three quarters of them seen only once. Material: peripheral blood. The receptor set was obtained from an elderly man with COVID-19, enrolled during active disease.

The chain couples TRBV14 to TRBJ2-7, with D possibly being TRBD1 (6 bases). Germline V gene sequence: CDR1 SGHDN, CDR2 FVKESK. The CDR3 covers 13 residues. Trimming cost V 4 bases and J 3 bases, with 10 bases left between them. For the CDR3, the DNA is TGTGCCAGCAGCCTTGGACAGCACTACGAGCAGTACTTC. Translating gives CASSLGQHYEQYF.

The CDR3 reads CAKGGGNEQFF. For the CDR3, the DNA is TGTGCCAAAGGGGGGGGCAATGAGCAGTTCTTC. The chain recombines TRBV2 with TRBJ2-1; a possible D gene is TRBD2 (7 bases). The CDR3 runs to 11 residues. Germline CDR1 SNHLY, CDR2 FYNNEI. V was pared by 10 bases and J by 6 bases, with 10 bases between.

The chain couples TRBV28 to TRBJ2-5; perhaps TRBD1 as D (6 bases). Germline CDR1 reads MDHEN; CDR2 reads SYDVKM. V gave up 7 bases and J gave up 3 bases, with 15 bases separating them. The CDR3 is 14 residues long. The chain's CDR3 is CASTPPGTKETQYF. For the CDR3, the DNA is TGTGCCAGCACCCCACCCGGGACAAAAGAGACCCAGTACTTC.

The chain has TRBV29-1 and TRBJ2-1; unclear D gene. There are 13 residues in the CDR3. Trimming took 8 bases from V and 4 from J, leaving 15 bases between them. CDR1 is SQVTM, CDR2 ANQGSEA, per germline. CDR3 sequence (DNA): TGCAGCTCTGCGGCTAACCGATACAATGAGCAGTTCTTC. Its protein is CSSAANRYNEQFF.

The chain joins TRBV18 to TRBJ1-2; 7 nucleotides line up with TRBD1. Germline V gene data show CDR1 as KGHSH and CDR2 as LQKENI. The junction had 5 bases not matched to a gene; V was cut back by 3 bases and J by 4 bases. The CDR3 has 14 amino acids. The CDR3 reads CASSPGTEVYGYTF. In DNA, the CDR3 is TGTGCCAGCTCACCTGGGACAGAAGTCTATGGCTACACCTTC.

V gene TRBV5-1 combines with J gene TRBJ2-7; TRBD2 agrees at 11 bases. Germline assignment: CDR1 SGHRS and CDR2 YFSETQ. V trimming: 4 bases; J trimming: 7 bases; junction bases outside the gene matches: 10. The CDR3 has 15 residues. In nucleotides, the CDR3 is TGCGCCAGCAGCGCTATCACTAGCGGGAGTTTTGAGCAGTACTTC. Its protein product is CASSAITSGSFEQYF.

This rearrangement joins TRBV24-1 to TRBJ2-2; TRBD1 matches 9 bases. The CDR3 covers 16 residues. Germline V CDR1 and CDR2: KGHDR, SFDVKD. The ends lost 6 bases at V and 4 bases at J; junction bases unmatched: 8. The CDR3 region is CATSLPGQGPTGELFF. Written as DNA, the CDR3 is TGTGCCACCAGTTTACCGGGACAGGGACCCACCGGGGAGCTGTTTTTT.

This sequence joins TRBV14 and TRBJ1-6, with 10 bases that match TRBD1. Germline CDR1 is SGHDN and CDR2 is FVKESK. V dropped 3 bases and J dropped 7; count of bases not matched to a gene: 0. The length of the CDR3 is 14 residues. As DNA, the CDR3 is TGTGCCAGCAGCCAGACAGGGGGCAATTCACCCCTCCACTTT. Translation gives CASSQTGGNSPLHF.

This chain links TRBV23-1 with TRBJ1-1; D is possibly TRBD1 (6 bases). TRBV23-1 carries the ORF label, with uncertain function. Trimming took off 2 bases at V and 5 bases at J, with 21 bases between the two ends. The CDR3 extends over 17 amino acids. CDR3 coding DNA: TGCGCCAGCAGTCAACGCATCCACAGGGACCCAAGAACTGAAGCTTTCTTT. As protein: CASSQRIHRDPRTEAFF.

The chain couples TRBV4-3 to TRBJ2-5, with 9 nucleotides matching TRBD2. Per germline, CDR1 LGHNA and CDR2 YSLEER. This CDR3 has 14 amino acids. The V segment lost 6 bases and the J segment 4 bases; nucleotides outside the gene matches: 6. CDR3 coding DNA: TGCGCCAGCAGTCTTAGCGGGAGTGTAGAGACCCAGTACTTC. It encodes CASSLSGSVETQYF.

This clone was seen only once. DNA for the CDR3: TGCGCCAGCAGCTTTGAGGGAAGCTCTAACTATGGCTACACCTTC. Its protein is CASSFEGSSNYGYTF. This chain connects TRBV5-1 to TRBJ1-2; D call uncertain. The CDR3 loop spans 15 amino acids. V lost 2 bases and J 0 bases, leaving 11 bases between the germline ends. Germline V CDR1 and CDR2: SGHRS, YFSETQ.

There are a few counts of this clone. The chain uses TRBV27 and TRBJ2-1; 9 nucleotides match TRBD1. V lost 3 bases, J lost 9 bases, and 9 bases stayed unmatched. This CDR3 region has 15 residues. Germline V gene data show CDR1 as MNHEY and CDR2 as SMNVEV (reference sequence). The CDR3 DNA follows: TGTGCCAGCAGTTTGGAGGGACAGGGATTAGGTGAGCAGTTCTTC. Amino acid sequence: CASSLEGQGLGEQFF.

The CDR3 reads CASNPGGGNYGYTF. The DNA of the CDR3 is TGTGCCAGCAACCCCGGGGGGGGTAACTATGGCTACACCTTC. This chain joins TRBV6-5 and TRBJ1-2, with TRBD1 as a possible D gene (5 bases). The CDR3 length is 14 residues. Germline lookup yields CDR1 MNHEY and CDR2 SVGAGI. Between the trimmed V and J ends, which lost 7 bases and 1 base, there was a span of 13 bases.

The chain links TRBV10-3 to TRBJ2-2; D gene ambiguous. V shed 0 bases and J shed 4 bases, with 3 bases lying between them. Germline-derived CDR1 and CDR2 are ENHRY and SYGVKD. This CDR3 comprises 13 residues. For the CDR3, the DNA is TGTGCCATCAGTGAGTCTAGCACCGGGGAGCTGTTTTTT. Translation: CAISESSTGELFF.

The CDR3 loop is CAWSQGLGSPLHF. The CDR3 bases are TGTGCCTGGAGTCAGGGTTTGGGTTCACCCCTCCACTTT. The chain joins TRBV30 to TRBJ1-6; TRBD1 might be the D (5 bases). Per germline, CDR1 GTSNPN and CDR2 SVGIG (reference sequence). V dropped 2 bases and J dropped 9 bases, with 11 bases sitting between them. There are 13 residues in the CDR3. Full variable domain (remainder filled in from reference TRBV30 and TRBJ1-6): SQTIHQWPATLVQPVGSPLSLECTVEGTSNPNLYWYRQAAGRGLQLLFYSVGIGQISSEVPQNLSASRPQDRQFILSSKKLLLSDSGFYLCAWSQGLGSPLHFGNGTRLTVT.

CDR3 bases: TGCGCCAGCAGCCAAGCCGATAGCGGGAGGGCCTACGAGCAGTACTTC. It encodes CASSQADSGRAYEQYF. The rearrangement links TRBV4-1 to TRBJ2-7; the match to TRBD2 covers 11 bases. Germline lookup yields CDR1 MGHRA and CDR2 YSYEKL. The CDR3 loop spans 16 amino acids. Trimming removed 1 base from V and 2 bases from J; junction bases left unmatched: 4.